This entry concerns a single TCR beta chain. Its antigen is undetermined. An end of the junction does not agree with germline; a read error may underlie this. The sample belongs to a study of cytomegalovirus exposure and HLA in healthy donors. Looking at the study overall: Most donors, 70% to 85% of some 400 genotyped, fell in the Caucasian-associated ancestry cluster.

PCR primers comprised 60 Vbeta and 13 Jbeta primers. Repertoires were generated with immunoSEQ multiplex PCR, while TCRdb's copy carries only in-frame clones and drops some. Counted here are 150,000 or so clones, 82% occurring once; the ten biggest clones make up about 5.2%. Study observations and caveats: Apart from CMV serostatus, no immune exposure information was available.

Germline V gene data show CDR1 as SGHDN and CDR2 as FVKESK. This CDR3 spans 12 amino acids. This TCR came from a man in his thirties or forties in good health and CMV-seropositive. This chain uses TRBV14 with TRBJ1-3; D call uncertain. Sequenced input: PBMCs. The CDR3 here is CASSQVRQFPSF. CDR3 nucleotides: TGTGCCAGCAGCCAAGTTCGGCAGTTTCCTAGTTTT.